This T cell receptor beta chain is drawn from a study of identical twins. This CDR3 is built from 11 residues. V was cut by 3 bases and J by 14 bases, with 13 bases left in between. TCRdb independently ran MiXCR on the 5' RACE reads; one entry per CDR3 protein. Among about 690,000 distinct CDR3 sequences, about 20% were seen once, and the ten largest hold 4% to 5.5%. These data were also reused for a study on T cells expressing NK-cell markers.

The receptor was isolated from a young woman in good health. This rearrangement joins TRBV12-3 or TRBV12-4 to TRBJ1-1, with D possibly being TRBD1 (6 bases). Sample: PBMCs. CDR3: CASSFENRAFF. CDR3 nucleotide sequence: TGTGCCAGCAGTTTCGAAAACAGGGCCTTCTTT.